The next 30 T cell receptor beta chains were all read from a single sample in a study of T-cell reconstitution after alpha-beta-depleted transplantation in children (TCRdb year 2016). Taken with the paper, the label for treatment or condition translates to: allogeneic hematopoietic cell transplantation with graft depleted of TCRalphabeta T cells and CD19 B cells. Receptors were amplified or captured by PCR. Data came from an Illumina HiSeq 2500. TCR libraries were prepared with molecular barcoding, using unique molecular identifiers to normalize TCRbeta repertoire quantification. Clones were called with MiXCR by TCRdb after fastp trimmed the public reads at Q25, and only in-frame beta chains were retained. Identical CDR3 protein sequences are pooled into one entry, listed with their most common genes and DNA. The sample records about 470,000 distinct CDR3 sequences, over 40% of which are singletons. Of the sample, around a quarter falls within the top ten clones.

The sequenced sample was PBMCs, obtained before TCRalphabeta/CD19-depleted stem cell transplant. Receptors originate from a girl aged 2-10 years with aplastic anemia, due to receive a stem cell transplant.

This clonotype was found a few times. The gene calls are TRBV4-2 and TRBJ1-3; D is unclear. The CDR3 runs 17 residues. Deletions cut 2 bases from V and 0 bases from J, with 14 bases between. CDR1 LGHNA and CDR2 YNFKEQ come from the germline V gene. For the CDR3, the DNA is TGTGCCAGCAGCCAACAGGACGGACTATACTCTGGAAACACCATATATTTT. Residues: CASSQQDGLYSGNTIYF.

This clonotype was counted a few times. J is TRBJ1-2 and V is TRBV20-1; 12 positions match TRBD1. V dropped 5 bases and J dropped 2; count of bases not matched to a gene: 9. From germline, CDR1 is DFQATT and CDR2 SNEGSKA (reference sequence). This CDR3 has 16 amino acids. The CDR3 spells CSASGTGGTSNYGYTF. CDR3 DNA: TGCAGTGCTTCTGGGACAGGGGGCACGTCGAACTATGGCTACACCTTC.

The CDR3 reads CSARIPYRGTKYEQYF. The CDR3, as DNA: TGCAGTGCCAGAATACCCTACAGGGGTACAAAGTACGAGCAGTACTTC. This chain joins TRBV20-1 and TRBJ2-7; 7 nucleotides align to TRBD1. The CDR3 is 16 amino acids. Germline values: CDR1 DFQATT, CDR2 SNEGSKA (reference sequence). V was pared by 6 bases and J by 4 bases, with 18 bases of the junction left unmatched.

J is TRBJ2-7 and V is TRBV10-3, with D possibly matching TRBD2 (5 bases). Trimming removed 3 bases at V and 0 bases at J, with 9 bases between. The germline V gene encodes CDR1 ENHRY and CDR2 SYGVKD. This CDR3 region has 14 residues. The CDR3 protein is CAISEEGSSYEQYF. As DNA, the CDR3 is TGTGCCATCAGTGAAGAGGGAAGCTCCTACGAGCAGTACTTC.

Ten or more counts support this clonotype. The chain uses TRBV11-2 and TRBJ2-2, with D maybe TRBD1 (6 bases). This CDR3 is built from 16 residues. Trimming stripped 6 bases from V and 2 bases from J, with 16 bases between. CDR1 and CDR2 from the germline V gene are SGHAT and FQNNGV. The chain's CDR3 is CASRPMRGSNTGELFF. Written as DNA, the CDR3 is TGTGCCAGCAGACCCATGAGGGGGTCTAACACCGGGGAGCTGTTTTTT.

V usage is TRBV5-1 and J usage is TRBJ2-2; 8 bases map to TRBD2. With 0 bases clipped from V and 5 bases from J, the junction kept 12 bases outside the gene matches. The CDR3 runs to 18 residues. The germline V gene encodes CDR1 SGHRS and CDR2 YFSETQ. The CDR3, as DNA: TGCGCCAGCAGCTTGGGGACTAGCTCCTCGGGAAGGACCGGGGAGCTGTTTTTT. This translates into CASSLGTSSSGRTGELFF. Supplemented by reference TRBV5-1 and TRBJ2-2, the full variable domain reads KAGVTQTPRYLIKTRGQQVTLSCSPISGHRSVSWYQQTPGQGLQFLFEYFSETQRNKGNFPGRFSGRQFSNSRSEMNVSTLELGDSALYLCASSLGTSSSGRTGELFFGEGSRLTVL.

The V call is TRBV12-3 or TRBV12-4, the J call TRBJ2-2; D might be TRBD1 (6 bases). This CDR3 contains 14 residues. Trimming removed 5 bases from V and 7 bases from J, with 14 bases in between. CDR3 protein: CASSPPDRYGELFF. CDR3 nucleotides: TGTGCCAGCAGTCCTCCGGACAGATACGGGGAGCTGTTTTTT.

This chain links TRBV6-1 with TRBJ1-3; D is possibly TRBD1 (6 bases). Trimming took 5 bases from V and 5 from J, leaving 13 bases between them. Germline lookup yields CDR1 MNHNS and CDR2 SASEGT. The CDR3 is made up of 14 amino acids. The CDR3, as DNA: TGTGCCAGCAGTCCACCGGGACAAAGAAACACCATATATTTT. Its translation is CASSPPGQRNTIYF.

This clonotype appeared a few times. V usage is TRBV7-9 and J usage is TRBJ2-7, with a tentative D call TRBD2 (5 bases). Trimming stripped 0 bases from V and 6 bases from J, with 15 bases between. CDR3 length: 15 residues. Germline V gives CDR1 SEHNR, CDR2 FQNEAQ (reference sequence). The CDR3 DNA is TGTGCCAGCAGCTTAGCCGGTCGGCTAGAGGGCGAGCAGTACTTC. This translates into CASSLAGRLEGEQYF.

In this sample, this clonotype turned up many times. The V call is TRBV12-3 or TRBV12-4, the J call TRBJ2-1, with D maybe TRBD1 (5 bases). This CDR3 has 15 residues. V was clipped by 5 bases and J by 7 bases, with 18 bases between them. CDR3 sequence: CASSPNQGHPNEQFF. The CDR3 DNA follows: TGTGCCAGCAGTCCGAACCAGGGCCACCCAAATGAGCAGTTCTTC.

This clonotype was observed many times. This chain joins TRBV29-1 and TRBJ1-4; 7 nucleotides align to TRBD1. CDR3 length: 14 residues. The V segment lost 4 bases and the J segment 4 bases; nucleotides outside the gene matches: 6. CDR1 SQVTM and CDR2 ANQGSEA come from the germline V gene. The CDR3 DNA sequence: TGCAGCGTTGTGGGGGGACAGTTTAATGAAAAACTGTTTTTT. As protein: CSVVGGQFNEKLFF. The full variable domain, completed using reference TRBV29-1 and TRBJ1-4, is SAVISQKPSRDICQRGTSLTIQCQVDSQVTMMFWYRQQPGQSLTLIATANQGSEATYESGFVIDKFPISRPNLTFSTLTVSNMSPEDSSIYLCSVVGGQFNEKLFFGSGTQLSVL.

This sequence joins TRBV6-5 and TRBJ1-4, with a weak D call TRBD1 (6 bases). Trimming stripped 2 bases from V and 3 bases from J, with 19 bases between. The CDR3 is made up of 18 amino acids. From germline, CDR1 is MNHEY and CDR2 SVGAGI. CDR3 residues: CASSYPGQRIVANEKLFF. In DNA, the CDR3 is TGTGCCAGCAGTTACCCGGGACAACGCATTGTCGCTAATGAAAAACTGTTTTTT.

This clonotype appeared a single time. The junction departs from the called germline gene at one end, perhaps through a read error. The chain has TRBV15 and TRBJ2-7; TRBD1 matches 9 bases. CDR3 length: 15 amino acids. The germline CDR1 and CDR2 sequences are LNHNV and YYDKDF (reference sequence). The CDR3: CGTSDTGGGFGEQYF. The CDR3 bases are TGTGGCACCAGCGATACAGGGGGCGGGTTTGGCGAGCAGTACTTC. Complete variable domain (other parts from reference TRBV15 and TRBJ2-7): DAMVIQNPRYQVTQFGKPVTLSCSQTLNHNVMYWYQQKSSQAPKLLFHYYDKDFNNEADTPDNFQSRRPNTSFCFLDIRSPGLGDTAMYLCGTSDTGGGFGEQYFGPGTRLTVT.

This CDR3 reads CASSPGRLIATSTDTQYF. In DNA form, the CDR3 reads TGTGCCAGCAGCCCGGGACGCCTAATAGCGACTAGCACAGATACGCAGTATTTT. The rearrangement links TRBV11-2 to TRBJ2-3; the D gene could be TRBD1 or TRBD2 (5 bases each). The CDR3 loop spans 18 amino acids. Per germline, CDR1 SGHAT and CDR2 FQNNGV. V lost 5 bases and J 0 bases, leaving 21 bases between the germline ends.

CDR3 DNA: TGTGCCATCACAGGGGGCTACAATCAGCCCCAGCATTTT. It yields the protein CAITGGYNQPQHF. The chain is built from TRBV10-3 and TRBJ1-5; 8 bases fit TRBD1. The length of the CDR3 is 13 residues. From germline, CDR1 is ENHRY and CDR2 SYGVKD. With V trimmed by 7 bases and J by 3 bases, 2 bases remained unmatched.

This chain connects TRBV28 to TRBJ2-1; 10 bases agree with TRBD1. V lost 10 bases to trimming and J lost 7 bases; unmatched junction nucleotides: 7. The CDR3 contains 13 residues. Germline lookup yields CDR1 MDHEN and CDR2 SYDVKM. The CDR3 nucleotides read TGTGCCACCGGGACAGGGGCGGCGAATGAGCAGTTCTTC. It translates to CATGTGAANEQFF.

This clonotype has just a few counts. This sequence joins TRBV6-2 or TRBV6-3 and TRBJ1-5; the D gene is possibly TRBD1 (5 bases). Trimming removed 5 bases at V and 3 bases at J, with 14 bases between. CDR3 length: 15 residues. CDR1 MNHEY and CDR2 SVGEGT come from the germline V gene. The DNA of the CDR3 is TGTGCCAGCAGTCCCGGACACTTAACCAATCAGCCCCAGCATTTT. It encodes CASSPGHLTNQPQHF.

V is TRBV4-1 and J is TRBJ1-1; 7 bases line up with TRBD1. V lost 3 bases to trimming and J lost 5 bases; unmatched junction nucleotides: 12. Germline V gene lookup returns CDR1 MGHRA and CDR2 YSYEKL. The CDR3 spans 16 residues. DNA for the CDR3: TGCGCCAGCAGCCATGGGGAGAACAGGGGAGGAACTGAAGCTTTCTTT. This sequence encodes CASSHGENRGGTEAFF.

This chain uses TRBV24-1 with TRBJ1-2; tentatively, D is TRBD1 (5 bases). With 6 bases removed from V and 6 bases from J, the gap between germline ends came to 16 bases. Germline-derived CDR1 and CDR2 are KGHDR and SFDVKD. This CDR3 spans 14 amino acids. DNA for the CDR3: TGTGCCACCAGTCCAAGAAGGGGACTGAATGGCTACACCTTC. Its protein product is CATSPRRGLNGYTF.

Note on this clonotype: The junction departs from the called germline gene at one end, perhaps through a read error. J is TRBJ2-2 and V is TRBV7-3; D not certain. The CDR3 spans 16 residues. CDR1 is SGHTA and CDR2 is FQGTGA in the germline V gene. CDR3 region: CASSLIRTANTGELFF. The CDR3 DNA follows: TGTGCCAGCAGTTTAATTAGGACGGCGAACACCGGGGAGCTGTTTTTT.

The count of this clonotype is one. V is TRBV7-9 and J is TRBJ2-7, with D hard to call. Germline V lookup: CDR1 SEHNR, CDR2 FQNEAQ (reference sequence). Trimming removed 1 base from V and 2 bases from J, with 15 bases in between. This CDR3 has 16 amino acids. CDR3 amino acids: CASSLGSGILTYEQYF. CDR3 DNA sequence: TGTGCCAGCAGCTTAGGGTCTGGGATTTTAACCTACGAGCAGTACTTC.

The gene calls are TRBV30 and TRBJ1-1, with TRBD1 identical over 7 bases. CDR1 is GTSNPN and CDR2 is SVGIG in the germline V gene (reference sequence). Trimming took 2 bases from V and 4 from J; bases not matched to a gene: 1. The length of the CDR3 is 12 residues. CDR3 DNA: TGTGCCTGGAGTCCAGGGGGCACTGAAGCTTTCTTT. The encoded protein is CAWSPGGTEAFF.

In this sample, this clonotype turned up many times. V gene TRBV12-3 or TRBV12-4 combines with J gene TRBJ2-2, with D possibly TRBD1 on 5 matching bases. V lost 6 bases and J lost 1, with 9 bases in between. CDR3 length: 14 amino acids. In nucleotides, the CDR3 is TGTGCCAGCAGGCCCACAGGGAACACCGGGGAGCTGTTTTTT. It is translated as CASRPTGNTGELFF.

This clonotype has only a few counts. This chain connects TRBV6-1 to TRBJ2-5; 11 bases agree with TRBD2. V shed 11 bases and J 0 bases; nucleotides not matched to a gene: 8. The CDR3 runs 15 residues. The germline gives CDR1 MNHNS, CDR2 SASEGT. The DNA for the CDR3 is TGTGCCGGGGGGGGACTAGCGGCGTACCAAGAGACCCAGTACTTC. This encodes CAGGGLAAYQETQYF.

The gene calls are TRBV10-3 and TRBJ2-2; no firm D call. CDR3 length: 15 residues. V lost 3 bases, J lost 1 base, and 9 bases lay in between. Germline V gene lookup returns CDR1 ENHRY and CDR2 SYGVKD. The CDR3 DNA reads as TGTGCCATCAGTGATCTATCCGGGAACACCGGGGAGCTGTTTTTT. It encodes CAISDLSGNTGELFF.

CDR3 coding DNA: TGTGCCACCAGCTCCCACAGGGGGACCCAGTACTTC. Its protein is CATSSHRGTQYF. The chain uses TRBV15 and TRBJ2-5; TRBD1 agrees at 7 bases. Germline values: CDR1 LNHNV, CDR2 YYDKDF (reference sequence). CDR3 length equals 12 residues. V was clipped by 5 bases and J by 7 bases; unmatched bases: 4.

This clonotype was found a few times. This sequence joins TRBV6-5 and TRBJ1-6, with 7 bases aligning to TRBD1. Germline CDR1 is MNHEY and CDR2 is SVGAGI. V lost 5 bases and J lost 10; bases outside the gene matches: 8. The CDR3 is 14 amino acids. In DNA form, the CDR3 reads TGTGCCAGCAGTATACAGGGGTTAAGCTCACCCCTCCACTTT. Its translation: CASSIQGLSSPLHF.

This clonotype occurred many times. The V and J genes are TRBV29-1 and TRBJ1-5; D not certain. V lost 4 bases, J lost 6 bases, and 4 bases lay in between. Germline-derived CDR1 and CDR2 are SQVTM and ANQGSEA. The CDR3 extends over 10 amino acids. CDR3 region: CSVGSQPQHF. CDR3 DNA sequence: TGCAGCGTTGGAAGTCAGCCCCAGCATTTT.

This clonotype was counted ten times or more. The chain has TRBV28 and TRBJ2-5; perhaps TRBD2 as D (6 bases). The V end lost 7 bases, the J end lost 2 bases, and 17 bases lay between the germline ends. The CDR3 runs to 15 residues. The germline V gene has CDR1 MDHEN and CDR2 SYDVKM. The CDR3 DNA follows: TGTGCCAGCATGGATCGGGGAGGAGGACAAGAGACCCAGTACTTC. This translates into CASMDRGGGQETQYF.

The chain joins TRBV3-1 to TRBJ1-6; no clear D. V gave up 8 bases and J gave up 8 bases, with 22 bases separating them. CDR3 length: 16 amino acids. Germline values: CDR1 LGHDT, CDR2 YNNKEL (reference sequence). CDR3 residues: CASSFSGQVLYSPLHF. CDR3 nucleotide sequence: TGTGCCAGCTCCTTTTCGGGCCAAGTCCTGTATTCACCCCTCCACTTT.